This passage covers 26 T cell receptor beta chains from one sample sequenced in a study of T cells in Graves' hyperthyroidism and ophthalmopathy. There were TCR beta CDR3 regions amplified from RNA transcripts. First-round RT-PCR with HTBI primers amplified the TCR CDR3 region. TCRdb called the multiplex PCR reads again in MiXCR, with one record for every CDR3 protein. This table holds 350,000 or so distinct CDR3 sequences, roughly 20% found once. Sequenced sample: blood. These receptors were obtained from a woman aged 40-49 years with Graves' ophthalmopathy.

This chain joins TRBV6-1 and TRBJ1-1, with 9 nucleotides matching TRBD1. V shed 4 bases, J shed 6 bases, and the junction held 12 bases outside the gene matches. CDR1 MNHNS and CDR2 SASEGT come from the germline V gene. CDR3 length: 16 amino acids. The chain's CDR3 is CASSVWDRDSFAEAFF. The CDR3 region has the DNA TGTGCCAGCAGTGTCTGGGACAGGGATTCGTTCGCTGAAGCTTTCTTT.

The CDR3 nucleotides read TGCAGTGCTGGCCCGGGACAGGGGAGCTCACCCCTCCACTTT. The encoded protein is CSAGPGQGSSPLHF. The rearrangement joins TRBV20-1 to TRBJ1-6, with 10 bases that match TRBD1. Germline CDR1 DFQATT, CDR2 SNEGSKA (reference sequence). The CDR3 consists of 14 residues. Trimming took 5 bases from V and 10 from J; bases not matched to a gene: 8.

This clonotype was counted ten times or more. The CDR3 reads CSVGRLSVPYEQYF. The DNA for the CDR3 is TGCAGCGTTGGGAGGCTGTCAGTTCCATACGAGCAGTACTTC. This chain links TRBV29-1 with TRBJ2-7, with a possible D match to TRBD2 (5 bases). Germline CDR1 is SQVTM and CDR2 is ANQGSEA. V gave up 4 bases and J gave up 4 bases, with 17 bases separating them. This CDR3 has 14 amino acids.

This clonotype showed up many times. One junction end does not reproduce the germline sequence, and a read error may be involved. This rearrangement joins TRBV7-7 to TRBJ2-7; possibly TRBD1 or TRBD2 for D (5 bases each). The CDR3 covers 16 residues. CDR1 and CDR2 from the germline V gene are SSHAT and FNYEAQ (reference sequence). CDR3 sequence: CASSLGTNWSPYEQYF. The CDR3 bases are TGTGCTAGCAGCTTAGGGACGAACTGGAGTCCCTACGAGCAGTACTTC.

Many counts were recorded for this clonotype. The rearrangement joins TRBV6-8 to TRBJ2-7; no reliable D call. The germline gives CDR1 MNHGY, CDR2 SAAAGT. CDR3 size: 14 residues. Trimming removed 2 bases at V and 2 bases at J, with 10 bases between. The CDR3 reads CASSYVGFPYEQYF. The CDR3 region has the DNA TGTGCCAGCAGTTACGTAGGATTTCCCTACGAGCAGTACTTC.

This clonotype has a count of ten or more. V is TRBV12-5 and J is TRBJ2-7; 12 bases fit TRBD1. Germline CDR1 and CDR2: LGHNT and FRNRAP. CDR3 length: 14 residues. The V and J ends lost 5 bases and 5 bases, in that order; junction bases with no gene match: 4. The CDR3, as DNA: TGTGCTAGTGGTCCGGGACAGGGGGCCCACGAGCAGTACTTC. As protein: CASGPGQGAHEQYF.

Of note for this clonotype: This may be a read error: a much more frequent sequence differs by one nucleotide. The rearrangement uses TRBV29-1 and TRBJ2-7; D may correspond to TRBD1 or TRBD2 (5 bases each). Germline V gene sequence: CDR1 SQVTM, CDR2 ANQGSEA. The CDR3 runs 13 residues. CDR3 amino acids: CSGSGGSSYERYF. DNA of the CDR3: TGCAGTGGTAGTGGGGGTAGCTCCTACGAGCGGTACTTC.

This clonotype was picked up many times. The V call is TRBV20-1, the J call TRBJ1-5; 9 bases map to TRBD1. Per the germline V gene, CDR1 is DFQATT and CDR2 is SNEGSKA (reference sequence). Unmatched junction bases numbered 10, after V lost 4 bases and J lost 6 bases. This CDR3 comprises 15 residues. DNA of the CDR3: TGCAGTGCTATACGGGACAGGGCATCAGGTCAGCCCCAGCATTTT. This translates into CSAIRDRASGQPQHF.

This clonotype appeared many times. The chain couples TRBV7-9 to TRBJ2-7; D is possibly TRBD2 (5 bases). The CDR3 has 12 residues. V was cut by 5 bases and J by 6 bases, with 11 bases left in between. Germline loops: CDR1 SEHNR, CDR2 FQNEAQ (reference sequence). This CDR3 is CASSTRAVEQYF. The CDR3 DNA is TGTGCCAGCAGCACCCGAGCGGTCGAGCAGTACTTC. Filled out from reference TRBV7-9 and TRBJ2-7, the complete variable domain reads DTGVSQNPRHKITKRGQNVTFRCDPISEHNRLYWYRQTLGQGPEFLTYFQNEAQLEKSRLLSDRFSAERPKGSFSTLEIQRTEQGDSAMYLCASSTRAVEQYFGPGTRLTVT.

This clonotype was seen many times. This CDR3 is missing its conserved last phenylalanine or tryptophan, likely due to a read error. V gene TRBV6-5 combines with J gene TRBJ1-5; the D is unclear. Trimming pared 2 bases from V and 3 bases from J, leaving 11 bases between. The CDR3 loop spans 15 amino acids. Germline-derived CDR1 and CDR2 are MNHEY and SVGAGI. The CDR3 sequence: CASSYGGGYNQPQHL. For the CDR3, the DNA is TGTGCCAGCAGTTACGGAGGTGGTTACAATCAGCCCCAGCATCTT.

At least ten counts were recorded for this clonotype. This rearrangement joins TRBV7-2 to TRBJ2-2, with D perhaps matching TRBD1 (5 bases). The V end lost 5 bases, the J end lost 5 bases, and 18 bases lay between the germline ends. This CDR3 has 16 amino acids. Germline assignment: CDR1 SGHTA and CDR2 FQGNSA. The CDR3 is CASSATQGSWTGELFF. CDR3 DNA sequence: TGTGCCAGCAGCGCGACCCAGGGTTCGTGGACCGGGGAGCTGTTTTTT.

This clonotype was found many times. The genes are TRBV7-9 and TRBJ1-2; D remains ambiguous. Per the germline V gene, CDR1 is SEHNR and CDR2 is FQNEAQ (reference sequence). CDR3 length: 13 amino acids. The ends were cut back, 7 bases at V and 6 bases at J, with 15 bases in the middle. CDR3 sequence: CASTGIRVDGYTF. As DNA, the CDR3 is TGTGCCAGCACGGGAATTAGAGTAGATGGCTACACCTTC.

This clonotype was seen many times. This sequence joins TRBV11-2 and TRBJ1-2; D remains unclear. The CDR3 consists of 12 residues. V was cut by 1 base and J by 7 bases, with 7 bases left in between. The V gene's germline CDR1 is SGHAT and CDR2 FQNNGV. The CDR3, as DNA: TGTGCCAGCAGCTTAGCTGGAACTGGCTACACCTTC. Its translation is CASSLAGTGYTF.

This clonotype was seen repeatedly, ten times or more. The genes are TRBV7-9 and TRBJ1-1, with D perhaps matching TRBD1 (5 bases). This CDR3 spans 11 amino acids. Per the germline V gene, CDR1 is SEHNR and CDR2 is FQNEAQ (reference sequence). Trimming left V 6 bases short and J 8 bases short, with 10 bases between. As DNA, the CDR3 is TGTGCCAGCAGTTTAAGGGGAGAAGCTTTCTTT. Translation: CASSLRGEAFF.

The rearrangement uses TRBV6-1 and TRBJ2-5; TRBD2 matches at 8 bases. The CDR3 is 17 amino acids. The junction had 17 bases not matched to a gene; V was cut back by 4 bases and J by 7 bases. CDR1 and CDR2 (germline): MNHNS, SASEGT. The CDR3 reads CASSVPSQLADLGTQYF. The CDR3 DNA sequence: TGTGCCAGCAGTGTCCCCTCGCAACTAGCGGATTTAGGGACCCAGTACTTC.

J is TRBJ1-2 and V is TRBV15; D is uncertain. Germline CDR1 LNHNV, CDR2 YYDKDF (reference sequence). The CDR3 consists of 14 residues. V was trimmed by 5 bases and J by 8 bases, leaving 18 bases between them. The CDR3 spells CATSHRLDYQGYTF. As DNA, the CDR3 is TGTGCCACCAGCCACCGACTGGACTACCAGGGCTACACCTTC.

The rearrangement joins TRBV2 to TRBJ1-2; 7 bases are shared with TRBD1. Germline-derived CDR1 and CDR2 are SNHLY and FYNNEI. The CDR3 sequence is 13 residues long. Trimming removed 8 bases from V and 5 bases from J; junction bases left unmatched: 8. The CDR3 region is CASCNQGGYGYTF. Here the CDR3 DNA reads TGTGCCAGCTGCAACCAGGGGGGGTATGGCTACACCTTC.

This clonotype showed up many times. The chain recombines TRBV6-5 with TRBJ2-6; TRBD2 aligns across 9 bases. V lost 4 bases, J lost 3 bases, and 4 bases stayed unmatched. The CDR3 is 16 amino acids. CDR1 is MNHEY and CDR2 is SVGAGI in the germline V gene. CDR3 coding DNA: TGTGCCAGCAGTTTCCCGCGGGAGGGTGGGGCCAACGTCCTGACTTTC. Protein: CASSFPREGGANVLTF.

V usage is TRBV6-4 and J usage is TRBJ1-5; TRBD1 matches 10 bases. Germline V gene lookup returns CDR1 MRHNA and CDR2 SNTAGT. This CDR3 spans 20 amino acids. J gave up 0 bases and V 5 bases, and 16 bases lay outside the gene matches. CDR3: CASSRSVGQGDPSSNQPQHF. The CDR3 DNA sequence: TGTGCCAGCAGTCGCTCGGTCGGACAGGGGGACCCAAGTAGCAATCAGCCCCAGCATTTT.

This clonotype was detected ten times or more. The gene calls are TRBV18 and TRBJ1-1, with 7 bases fitting TRBD1. The trim removed 4 bases at V and 0 bases at J, leaving 5 bases unmatched. Germline CDR1 reads KGHSH; CDR2 reads LQKENI. The CDR3 extends over 15 amino acids. CDR3 nucleotide sequence: TGTGCCAGCTCACAGGGGGCAGGAATGAACACTGAAGCTTTCTTT. This codes for CASSQGAGMNTEAFF.

There are many counts of this clonotype. V and J are TRBV5-1 and TRBJ1-1, with TRBD1 matching 7 bases. The J segment lost 1 base and the V segment lost 1 base, leaving 4 bases of the junction unmatched. Looked up from germline, CDR1 is SGHRS and CDR2 is YFSETQ. The length of the CDR3 is 15 residues. CDR3 protein: CASSLYGTANTEAFF. The CDR3 DNA reads TGCGCCAGCAGCTTGTATGGGACAGCGAACACTGAAGCTTTCTTT.

This clonotype was found many times. The gene calls are TRBV5-1 and TRBJ1-2, with TRBD1 identical over 9 bases. Germline V gene data show CDR1 as SGHRS and CDR2 as YFSETQ. Trimming took 4 bases from V and 4 from J; bases not matched to a gene: 8. This CDR3 is 15 amino acids long. This chain's CDR3 is CASSQGQGPAYGYTF. The CDR3 DNA reads TGCGCCAGCAGCCAAGGACAGGGGCCGGCCTATGGCTACACCTTC.

The chain combines TRBV20-1 with TRBJ2-7; 9 nucleotides match TRBD1. CDR1 is DFQATT and CDR2 is SNEGSKA in the germline V gene (reference sequence). After removal of 8 bases from V and 3 bases from J, the junction contained 2 bases not matched to a gene. The CDR3 spans 11 residues. CDR3 amino acids: CSYRGHYEQYF. The DNA of the CDR3 is TGCAGTTACAGGGGGCACTACGAGCAGTACTTC.

The genes are TRBV11-1 and TRBJ2-5; TRBD1 matches 7 bases. Germline trimming cut 6 bases from V and 4 bases from J; bases unmatched to any gene: 5. The CDR3 runs 13 residues. Germline CDR1 SGHAT, CDR2 FQDESV (reference sequence). CDR3 coding DNA: TGTGCCAGCAGACCTGGGACAGCAGAGACCCAGTACTTC. As protein: CASRPGTAETQYF.

Ten or more counts support this clonotype. The rearrangement joins TRBV27 to TRBJ1-2, with TRBD1 as a possible D gene (6 bases). This CDR3 region has 14 residues. The V end lost 0 bases, the J end lost 6 bases, and 11 bases lay between the germline ends. CDR1 is MNHEY and CDR2 is SMNVEV in the germline V gene (reference sequence). The CDR3 DNA sequence: TGTGCCAGCAGTTTATCGGGGGGGACAAATGGCTACACCTTC. The encoded protein is CASSLSGGTNGYTF.

This clonotype was counted a few times. In DNA form, the CDR3 reads TGTGCCAGTTACACTGAAGCTTTCTTT. Its protein is CASYTEAFF. The chain is built from TRBV28 and TRBJ1-1; D unresolved. Trimming shortened V by 9 bases and J by 3 bases, and 2 bases separated the two germline ends. Germline V gene lookup returns CDR1 MDHEN and CDR2 SYDVKM. The CDR3 has 9 residues. Variable domain in full (rest from reference TRBV28 and TRBJ1-1): DVKVTQSSRYLVKRTGEKVFLECVQDMDHENMFWYRQDPGLGLRLIYFSYDVKMKEKGDIPEGYSVSREKKERFSLILESASTNQTSMYLCASYTEAFFGQGTRLTVV.